This T cell receptor beta chain was recovered during a study of blood T cell repertoires in COVID-19. Whole-study context: Donors in the United States, Italy and Spain gave samples during acute or convalescent COVID-19. PBMCs, B-cell-depleted T cells, or T cells were the source of the cDNA or gDNA that made up the material.

Germline V lookup: CDR1 SGDLS, CDR2 YYNGEE. J gave up 6 bases and V 0 bases, and 14 bases lay outside the gene matches. The length of the CDR3 is 19 residues. Original handling: Amplifying reference gene primers gave estimates of nucleated cell counts. Sequenced by immunoSEQ multiplex PCR; TCRdb stores in-frame clones only, minus some. The V and J calls and the clone size are those of that table, but D and trimming were determined from the DNA. The sample records roughly 310,000 clones, approximately 89% being singletons. Symptom resolution, clearance, or two negative PCRs marked the recovered donors of Cohort 3.

This clonotype was obtained from a woman aged 40-49 years who had recovered from COVID-19. V gene TRBV9 combines with J gene TRBJ2-2, with 10 bases lining up with TRBD2. Material for sequencing was PBMCs or T cells enriched from blood (not recorded which). CDR3 in DNA: TGTGCCAGCAGCGTAGCTCTCCTAGCGGGGGCCACTGGGGCCGGGGAGCTGTTTTTT. Encoded protein: CASSVALLAGATGAGELFF.